Below are 8 T cell receptor beta chains sequenced from a single sample in a study of cytomegalovirus exposure and HLA in healthy donors. 60 Vbeta and 13 Jbeta primers were used in PCR. Profiled with immunoSEQ multiplex PCR; TCRdb holds only in-frame clones, not every one. The table includes around 89,000 clones, 76% detected once. The sequenced sample was PBMCs. Receptor source: a middle-aged man in good health and CMV-seronegative.

The chain links TRBV28 to TRBJ2-5; 13 nucleotides match TRBD2. Germline CDR1 reads MDHEN; CDR2 reads SYDVKM. Trimming removed 7 bases from V and 2 bases from J; junction bases left unmatched: 10. CDR3 length equals 17 residues. CDR3 residues: CASNVLAGGRGQETQYF. Written as DNA, the CDR3 is TGTGCCAGCAATGTACTAGCGGGGGGGCGGGGGCAAGAGACCCAGTACTTC.

This clone has just a few counts. The CDR3 protein is CASSLGQISGAQQYF. DNA for the CDR3: TGTGCCAGCAGCTTAGGCCAGATTTCGGGAGCGCAGCAGTACTTC. V gene TRBV11-2 combines with J gene TRBJ2-7, with a possible D match to TRBD2 (6 bases). Germline-derived CDR1 and CDR2 are SGHAT and FQNNGV. V lost 1 base and J 8 bases, leaving 18 bases between the germline ends. This CDR3 spans 15 amino acids. The full variable domain, its missing parts supplied by reference TRBV11-2 and TRBJ2-7, is EAGVAQSPRYKIIEKRQSVAFWCNPISGHATLYWYQQILGQGPKLLIQFQNNGVVDDSQLPKDRFSAERLKGVDSTLKIQPAKLEDSAVYLCASSLGQISGAQQYFGPGTRLTVT.

This clone was detected a few times. V usage is TRBV28 and J usage is TRBJ1-1; D perhaps matches TRBD1 (5 bases). V lost 0 bases, J lost 1 base, and 9 bases lay in between. Germline V gene lookup returns CDR1 MDHEN and CDR2 SYDVKM. CDR3 length equals 15 residues. CDR3: CASSLWGGRNTEAFF. CDR3 sequence (DNA): TGTGCCAGCAGTTTATGGGGGGGGAGGAACACTGAAGCTTTCTTT.

The rearrangement uses TRBV7-8 and TRBJ1-2; 7 positions match TRBD1. The CDR3 extends over 18 amino acids. Germline values: CDR1 SGHVS, CDR2 FQNEAQ. Trimming cost V 5 bases and J 8 bases; bases outside gene matches: 23. CDR3: CASSAQAVVTGTLLGYTF. The CDR3 DNA reads as TGTGCCAGCAGCGCGCAGGCCGTTGTGACAGGGACTCTTTTGGGCTACACCTTC.

The genes are TRBV28 and TRBJ1-2, with a tentative D call TRBD1 (5 bases). Trimming cost V 5 bases and J 7 bases, with 14 bases left between them. CDR1 is MDHEN and CDR2 is SYDVKM in the germline V gene. This CDR3 is 13 amino acids long. The CDR3 protein is CASSGRAGGGYTF. CDR3 sequence (DNA): TGTGCCAGCAGTGGCAGGGCGGGGGGTGGCTACACCTTC.

V usage is TRBV18 and J usage is TRBJ1-1; D is uncertain. The CDR3 is 15 residues long. V gave up 1 base and J gave up 7 bases, with 16 bases separating them. The germline CDR1 and CDR2 sequences are KGHSH and LQKENI. CDR3 in DNA: TGTGCCAGCTCACCACTCTTCACGGGAAGCCTTGAAGCTTTCTTT. This codes for CASSPLFTGSLEAFF.

This clone has a handful of counts. The chain combines TRBV7-3 with TRBJ2-3; 13 positions match TRBD2. The germline gives CDR1 SGHTA, CDR2 FQGTGA. V lost 5 bases, J lost 1 base, and 9 bases stayed unmatched. CDR3 length equals 18 residues. The CDR3 here is CASSELAGGASGTDTQYF. CDR3 nucleotide sequence: TGTGCCAGCAGCGAACTAGCGGGGGGGGCGTCAGGCACAGATACGCAGTATTTT.

This chain links TRBV27 with TRBJ1-2, with 10 bases that match TRBD1. Per the germline V gene, CDR1 is MNHEY and CDR2 is SMNVEV (reference sequence). Trimming removed 5 bases from V and 8 bases from J; junction bases left unmatched: 5. There are 13 residues in the CDR3. The CDR3 region is CASSHDRGQGYTF. CDR3 nucleotide sequence: TGTGCCAGCAGTCATGACAGGGGGCAAGGCTACACCTTC.